These T cell receptor beta chains were read from a single sample in a study of blood T cell repertoires in COVID-19. Sequencing was performed with immunoSEQ multiplex PCR; in TCRdb, only in-frame clones are kept and a portion is missing. This sample carries about 100,000 clones, over 65% of them seen once, and the ten largest clones take about 13%. The sequencing sample was made of peripheral blood. The receptors stem from a human donor in a cohort sampled during active COVID-19. Each CDR3 is given without its conserved first and last residue. The size of a clone is reported for some rows only, either as once, few or many, or as a class for expanded clones.

j_call: TRBJ1-2; v_call: TRBV29-1; clone_size: few; cdr3_length: 9; cdr3_aa: SVTGFDGYT
j_call: TRBJ2-3; v_call: TRBV11-2; clone_size: .; cdr3_length: 13; cdr3_aa: ASSTGTVNTDTQY
j_call: TRBJ1-2; v_call: TRBV3-1/TRBV3-2; clone_size: once; cdr3_length: 14; cdr3_aa: ASSPTEGLLRYGYT
j_call: TRBJ2-7; v_call: TRBV11-2; clone_size: .; cdr3_length: 12; cdr3_aa: ASSFRTSSYEQY
j_call: TRBJ1-1; v_call: TRBV5-1; clone_size: .; cdr3_length: 13; cdr3_aa: ASSLVPGGNTEAF
j_call: TRBJ2-5; v_call: TRBV3-1/TRBV3-2; clone_size: .; cdr3_length: 10; cdr3_aa: ASSGLQETQY
j_call: TRBJ2-7; v_call: TRBV9; clone_size: many; cdr3_length: 12; cdr3_aa: ASSVQGTSYEQY
j_call: TRBJ2-7; v_call: TRBV20-1; clone_size: .; cdr3_length: 12; cdr3_aa: SASSSGSPNEQY
j_call: TRBJ2-1; v_call: TRBV5-1; clone_size: .; cdr3_length: 14; cdr3_aa: ASSWAAAASYNEQF
j_call: TRBJ1-1; v_call: TRBV10-1; clone_size: .; cdr3_length: 10; cdr3_aa: ASSGGSTEAF
j_call: TRBJ2-7; v_call: TRBV7-9; clone_size: .; cdr3_length: 9; cdr3_aa: ASSSNYEQY
j_call: TRBJ1-1; v_call: TRBV5-4; clone_size: few; cdr3_length: 13; cdr3_aa: ASRLGGYVGTEAF
j_call: TRBJ2-5; v_call: TRBV11-2; clone_size: once; cdr3_length: 13; cdr3_aa: ASSLGGSLVGTQY
j_call: TRBJ2-2; v_call: TRBV29-1; clone_size: .; cdr3_length: 11; cdr3_aa: SVKRANTGELF
j_call: TRBJ1-1; v_call: TRBV3-1/TRBV3-2; clone_size: .; cdr3_length: 12; cdr3_aa: ASSRDTRNTEAF
j_call: TRBJ1-1; v_call: TRBV27; clone_size: once; cdr3_length: 12; cdr3_aa: ASSLGTANTEAF
j_call: TRBJ2-2; v_call: TRBV6-1; clone_size: .; cdr3_length: 14; cdr3_aa: ASSELGGQYTGELF
j_call: TRBJ1-2; v_call: TRBV6-5; clone_size: once; cdr3_length: 13; cdr3_aa: ASSYRTEGNYGYT
j_call: TRBJ2-1; v_call: TRBV4-1; clone_size: .; cdr3_length: 16; cdr3_aa: ASSQRVAGTITYNEQF
j_call: TRBJ1-2; v_call: TRBV18; clone_size: .; cdr3_length: 11; cdr3_aa: ASTLGQGECYT
j_call: TRBJ1-1; v_call: TRBV27; clone_size: .; cdr3_length: 12; cdr3_aa: ASSEGGLTGAAF
j_call: TRBJ2-2; v_call: TRBV10-1; clone_size: .; cdr3_length: 14; cdr3_aa: ASSDHRHGNTGELF
j_call: TRBJ2-1; v_call: TRBV5-4; clone_size: .; cdr3_length: 13; cdr3_aa: ASSVGLAAWGEQF
j_call: TRBJ1-2; v_call: TRBV19; clone_size: .; cdr3_length: 12; cdr3_aa: ASSAPGQNYGYT
j_call: TRBJ2-5; v_call: TRBV9; clone_size: .; cdr3_length: 12; cdr3_aa: ASSKTSGWEAQY
j_call: TRBJ2-7; v_call: TRBV27; clone_size: .; cdr3_length: 10; cdr3_aa: ASSAGGTEQY
j_call: TRBJ2-1; v_call: TRBV29-1; clone_size: once; cdr3_length: 12; cdr3_aa: SVELAGDRYEQF
j_call: TRBJ2-2; v_call: TRBV7-2; clone_size: few; cdr3_length: 12; cdr3_aa: AIRDRSDTGELF
j_call: TRBJ2-2; v_call: TRBV14; clone_size: .; cdr3_length: 13; cdr3_aa: ASSQGTSVAGELF
j_call: TRBJ1-5; v_call: TRBV6-6; clone_size: .; cdr3_length: 13; cdr3_aa: ASNDGQGRGQPQH
j_call: TRBJ2-6; v_call: TRBV7-8; clone_size: once; cdr3_length: 16; cdr3_aa: ASSSTRDRRSGANVLT
j_call: TRBJ2-2; v_call: TRBV6-5; clone_size: .; cdr3_length: 14; cdr3_aa: ASSYFAGGSTGELF
j_call: TRBJ1-5; v_call: TRBV10-3; clone_size: few; cdr3_length: 12; cdr3_aa: AASGNGVNQPQH
j_call: TRBJ2-2; v_call: TRBV7-2; clone_size: .; cdr3_length: 16; cdr3_aa: ASSVPTSGGVNTGELF
j_call: TRBJ2-5; v_call: TRBV19; clone_size: few; cdr3_length: 14; cdr3_aa: ASSKWTGGVQETQY
j_call: TRBJ2-7; v_call: TRBV18; clone_size: few; cdr3_length: 13; cdr3_aa: ASSPASAGFYEQY
j_call: TRBJ2-7; v_call: TRBV18; clone_size: .; cdr3_length: 13; cdr3_aa: ASSRDRGTTYEQY
j_call: TRBJ2-3; v_call: TRBV24-1; clone_size: .; cdr3_length: 9; cdr3_aa: AAGRGDTQY
j_call: TRBJ2-3; v_call: TRBV10-3; clone_size: .; cdr3_length: 10; cdr3_aa: AISERRDTQY
j_call: TRBJ1-4; v_call: TRBV3-1/TRBV3-2; clone_size: .; cdr3_length: 10; cdr3_aa: ASSQGGEKLF
j_call: TRBJ1-5; v_call: TRBV12-5; clone_size: .; cdr3_length: 12; cdr3_aa: ASSPGLNDQPQH
j_call: TRBJ1-2; v_call: TRBV7-9; clone_size: .; cdr3_length: 13; cdr3_aa: ASSLVTQGYYGYT
j_call: TRBJ1-2; v_call: TRBV10-3; clone_size: .; cdr3_length: 11; cdr3_aa: AIREQGVSGYT
j_call: TRBJ2-5; v_call: TRBV5-4; clone_size: .; cdr3_length: 11; cdr3_aa: ASSFGQSETQY
j_call: TRBJ1-3; v_call: TRBV5-6; clone_size: .; cdr3_length: 16; cdr3_aa: ASSPTDRAENSGNTIY
j_call: TRBJ1-6; v_call: TRBV5-6; clone_size: once; cdr3_length: 13; cdr3_aa: ASSLETTDNSPLH
j_call: TRBJ2-1; v_call: TRBV7-9; clone_size: .; cdr3_length: 16; cdr3_aa: ASSLGDFVAGARNEQF
j_call: TRBJ2-2; v_call: TRBV6-5; clone_size: .; cdr3_length: 10; cdr3_aa: ASPRGTGELF
j_call: TRBJ2-3; v_call: TRBV5-4; clone_size: .; cdr3_length: 11; cdr3_aa: ASRRDFPDTQY
j_call: TRBJ1-1; v_call: TRBV12-3/TRBV12-4; clone_size: once; cdr3_length: 11; cdr3_aa: TSSPKRNTEAF
j_call: TRBJ2-7; v_call: TRBV3-1/TRBV3-2; clone_size: .; cdr3_length: 12; cdr3_aa: ASSQVPGAYEQY
j_call: TRBJ2-5; v_call: TRBV2; clone_size: few; cdr3_length: 13; cdr3_aa: ASTVTSGGGETQY
j_call: TRBJ2-7; v_call: TRBV6-5; clone_size: .; cdr3_length: 13; cdr3_aa: ASSSSGGLLYEQY
j_call: TRBJ1-1; v_call: TRBV10-3; clone_size: .; cdr3_length: 12; cdr3_aa: AISDPPVNTEAF
j_call: TRBJ2-1; v_call: TRBV10-1; clone_size: .; cdr3_length: 12; cdr3_aa: ASPASGRASEQF
j_call: TRBJ2-3; v_call: TRBV5-1; clone_size: .; cdr3_length: 14; cdr3_aa: ASSLTARAITDTQY
j_call: TRBJ2-3; v_call: TRBV10-3; clone_size: once; cdr3_length: 11; cdr3_aa: AISGGNVDTQY
j_call: TRBJ2-5; v_call: TRBV12-3/TRBV12-4; clone_size: .; cdr3_length: 11; cdr3_aa: ASSLLARETQY
j_call: TRBJ2-5; v_call: TRBV5-1; clone_size: .; cdr3_length: 12; cdr3_aa: ASSLWDSQETQY
j_call: TRBJ2-5; v_call: TRBV7-9; clone_size: .; cdr3_length: 14; cdr3_aa: ASSSGLAGVGETQY